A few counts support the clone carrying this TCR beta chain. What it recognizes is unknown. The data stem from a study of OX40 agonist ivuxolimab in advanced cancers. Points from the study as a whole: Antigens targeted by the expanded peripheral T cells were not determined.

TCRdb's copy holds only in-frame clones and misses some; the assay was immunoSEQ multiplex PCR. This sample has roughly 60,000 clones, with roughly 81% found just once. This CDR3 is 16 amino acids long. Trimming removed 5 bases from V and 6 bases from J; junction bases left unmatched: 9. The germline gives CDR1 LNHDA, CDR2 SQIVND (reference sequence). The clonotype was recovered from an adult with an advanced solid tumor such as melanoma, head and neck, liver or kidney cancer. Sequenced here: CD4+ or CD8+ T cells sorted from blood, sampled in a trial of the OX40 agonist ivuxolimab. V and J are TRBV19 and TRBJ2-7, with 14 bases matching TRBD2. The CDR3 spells CASSQRGLAGGSEQYF. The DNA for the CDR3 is TGTGCCAGTAGTCAACGCGGACTAGCGGGAGGTAGCGAGCAGTACTTC.